This TCR beta chain appears in the sequencing data of a study of CD8+ T cells in alopecia areata. The sample's treatment: oral pan-JAK inhibitor, 5-10 mg twice daily. This CDR3 contains 12 residues. Germline assignment: CDR1 SQVTM and CDR2 ANQGSEA. Unmatched junction bases numbered 4, after V lost 2 bases and J lost 8 bases. cDNA prepared by RNA extraction and subsequent reverse transcription served as the template for sequencing. Clones were sequenced by immunoSEQ multiplex PCR, and TCRdb holds only the in-frame ones, with some missing. Of 90,000 to 150,000 clones listed, about 50% are singletons. This receptor was obtained from a human donor with alopecia areata. V gene TRBV29-1 combines with J gene TRBJ1-1; 8 bases match TRBD1. The starting material was CD4+ T cells sorted from blood, obtained at week 4, from a patient treated with tofacitinib. The CDR3 DNA reads TGCAGCGTTGAAATAGGGGACAGGGAAGCTTTCTTT. Translation: CSVEIGDREAFF.